The rows below give T cell receptor beta chains drawn from one sample of a study of blood T cell repertoires in COVID-19. The protocol was immunoSEQ multiplex PCR, while the TCRdb copy is restricted to in-frame clones and leaves out a portion. The data show 200,000 to 300,000 clones, with 83% seen just once and around 6% held by the top ten. The sample taken for sequencing was peripheral blood. These TCRs come from a human donor in a cohort sampled during active COVID-19. Each CDR3 is given with its conserved first and last residue. D genes are given only for firm matches. Size values are once, few and many counts, or a class for expanded clones, and some rows have none.

TRBD2,NA,TRBJ2-5,TRBV19,CASTLAGGRGETQYF,TGTGCCAGTACGCTAGCGGGGGGCCGGGGGGAGACCCAGTACTTC
NA,few,TRBJ1-1,TRBV24-1,CATWSVAVDTEAFF,TGTGCCACCTGGTCGGTGGCGGTTGACACTGAAGCTTTCTTT
TRBD2,few,TRBJ2-2,TRBV11-3,CASSLDTLAGGPNGELFF,TGTGCCAGCAGCTTAGACACACTAGCGGGGGGGCCGAACGGGGAGCTGTTTTTT
NA,NA,TRBJ1-5,TRBV7-3,CASSLDGPRAQPQHF,TGTGCCAGCAGCTTAGATGGGCCCAGGGCTCAGCCCCAGCATTTT
NA,once,TRBJ1-6,TRBV7-9,CASSLERSSPLHF,TGTGCCAGCAGCTTAGAAAGGAGTTCACCCCTCCACTTT
NA,NA,TRBJ2-5,TRBV9,CASSSNLGGRTQYF,TGTGCCAGCAGCTCCAACCTGGGGGGGCGGACCCAGTACTTC
NA,NA,TRBJ1-1,TRBV28,CASSPLRYATEAFF,TGTGCCAGCAGCCCCCTACGGTACGCCACTGAAGCTTTCTTT
TRBD2,NA,TRBJ2-7,TRBV6-5,CASSLAGQSYEQYF,TGTGCCAGCAGCCTAGCGGGGCAATCCTACGAGCAGTACTTC
NA,once,TRBJ1-1,TRBV15,CATSRDFVTGATGAFF,TGTGCCACCAGCAGAGATTTCGTGACAGGAGCTACCGGAGCTTTCTTT
NA,NA,TRBJ2-7,TRBV7-2,CASSYDRNSYEQYF,TGTGCCAGCAGTTATGACAGGAATTCCTACGAGCAGTACTTC
TRBD2,NA,TRBJ2-1,TRBV6-5,CASRPPGLAGGRQFF,TGTGCCAGCAGGCCCCCGGGACTAGCGGGAGGGAGGCAGTTCTTC
NA,many,TRBJ1-6,TRBV18,CASSPPSGEDSPLHF,TGTGCCAGCTCACCCCCATCGGGGGAAGACTCACCCCTCCACTTT
NA,NA,TRBJ1-1,TRBV10-3,CAISEQNTEAFF,TGTGCCATCAGTGAACAGAACACTGAAGCTTTCTTT
NA,NA,TRBJ2-7,TRBV15,CATSRASSGSHWEQYF,TGTGCCACCAGCAGAGCGAGCAGCGGAAGCCATTGGGAGCAGTACTTC
NA,many,TRBJ1-4,TRBV4-1,CASSLRDLLDEKLFF,TGCGCCAGCAGCCTCCGGGACTTACTTGATGAAAAACTGTTTTTT
TRBD1,NA,TRBJ1-4,TRBV7-9,CASSLTGGEKLFF,TGTGCCAGCAGCTTGACAGGGGGCGAAAAACTGTTTTTT
NA,NA,TRBJ1-3,TRBV19,CASSMHRDTSGNTIYF,TGTGCCAGTAGTATGCACCGTGACACCTCTGGAAACACCATATATTTT
NA,NA,TRBJ2-6,TRBV7-2,CASSLDGVHGGVLTF,TGTGCCAGCAGCTTAGATGGGGTTCACGGGGGTGTCCTGACTTTC
TRBD2,NA,TRBJ2-7,TRBV5-4,CASSSLSSGIYEQYF,TGTGCCAGCAGCTCTCTGAGTAGCGGGATCTACGAGCAGTACTTC
TRBD1,NA,TRBJ1-1,TRBV11-2,CASSLDGTGGTEAFF,TGTGCCAGCAGCTTAGATGGGACAGGGGGCACTGAAGCTTTCTTT
TRBD1,NA,TRBJ2-7,TRBV10-1,CASSDPRDREDYEQYF,TGCGCCAGCAGTGACCCCCGGGACAGGGAGGATTACGAGCAGTACTTC
TRBD1,NA,TRBJ2-6,TRBV2,CASSGVGTGLSGANVLTF,TGTGCCAGCAGTGGGGTCGGGACAGGGCTCTCTGGGGCCAACGTCCTGACTTTC
NA,NA,TRBJ2-3,TRBV10-2,CASSESRGNTQYF,TGCGCCAGCAGTGAGAGTCGGGGAAATACGCAGTATTTT
NA,NA,TRBJ1-2,TRBV18,CASSRTVGDGYTF,TGTGCCAGCTCACGGACAGTGGGGGATGGCTACACCTTC
NA,NA,TRBJ1-1,TRBV7-9,CASSLARVMNTEAFF,TGTGCCAGCAGCTTAGCCCGGGTTATGAACACTGAAGCTTTCTTT
TRBD1,NA,TRBJ2-7,TRBV6-1,CASSIRQGINYEQYF,TGTGCCAGCAGTATCCGACAGGGGATTAACTACGAGCAGTACTTC
TRBD2,many,TRBJ2-2,TRBV27,CASSLFGLAGVGAGELFF,TGTGCCAGCAGTTTATTTGGACTAGCGGGAGTAGGTGCCGGGGAGCTGTTTTTT
TRBD1,NA,TRBJ2-4,TRBV28,CASSSNGHRGRDGKNIQYF,TGTGCCAGCAGTTCTAATGGTCACAGGGGGCGCGATGGTAAAAACATTCAGTACTTC
NA,NA,TRBJ1-4,TRBV2,CASSFRGSTNEKLFF,TGTGCCAGCAGCTTTAGAGGGTCTACTAATGAAAAACTGTTTTTT
NA,NA,TRBJ2-7,TRBV20-1,CSASRVDEQYF,TGCAGTGCTAGCAGGGTGGACGAGCAGTACTTC
TRBD1,NA,TRBJ2-1,TRBV19,CASTEGQGIQNEQFF,TGTGCCAGTACCGAGGGACAGGGAATTCAAAATGAGCAGTTCTTC
NA,NA,TRBJ1-2,TRBV11-2,CASSSHPHRRTNYGYTF,TGTGCCAGCAGCTCCCACCCCCACAGGAGAACTAACTATGGCTACACCTTC
NA,NA,TRBJ2-1,TRBV5-8,CASSFRSSDEQFF,TGTGCCAGCAGCTTCCGGAGCAGTGATGAGCAGTTCTTC
NA,NA,TRBJ1-3,TRBV15,CATSRDREFWGSGNTIYF,TGTGCCACCAGCAGAGATAGGGAGTTTTGGGGCTCTGGAAACACCATATATTTT
NA,NA,TRBJ2-1,TRBV6-5,CASRNRVSNEQFF,TGTGCCAGCAGAAACAGGGTATCGAATGAGCAGTTCTTC
NA,NA,TRBJ2-1,TRBV3-1/TRBV3-2,CASSQDRSSYNEQFF,TGTGCCAGCAGCCAAGATCGGAGCTCCTACAATGAGCAGTTCTTC
TRBD1,NA,TRBJ1-2,TRBV27,CASSLSTGPYGYTF,TGTGCCAGCAGTTTATCGACAGGGCCCTATGGCTACACCTTC